This T cell receptor (beta chain) was retrieved from a study of T cells in Graves' hyperthyroidism and ophthalmopathy. The wider study: At the time of initial diagnosis and before any treatment, peripheral blood was collected. Study-level results: In the blood, most expanded thyroid clonotypes above 0.001 appeared as well.

A remark on this clonotype: Its antigen remains unidentified.

V was trimmed by 6 bases and J by 1 base, leaving 27 bases between them. The CDR3 length is 19 residues. Per the germline V gene, CDR1 is MGHRA and CDR2 is YSYEKL. Clinical symptoms, serum thyroxine, TRAb, thyroid ultrasound and orbital computed tomography established diagnosis. Using RNA transcripts as the source, TCR beta CDR3 regions were amplified. Carried out on the TCR CDR3, a first-round RT-PCR used the HTBI primer set. One entry per CDR3 protein, called by TCRdb with MiXCR from the multiplex PCR reads. Of about 200,000 distinct CDR3 sequences listed, 17% are singletons. Source material: blood. The sequence came from a man aged 45-65 years with Graves' hyperthyroidism. V and J are TRBV4-1 and TRBJ1-1; tentative D call: TRBD1 (6 bases). The CDR3 sequence is CASRQYGAGGQAKNTEAFF. Here the CDR3 DNA reads TGCGCCAGCAGACAATATGGGGCTGGGGGGCAGGCCAAGAACACTGAAGCTTTCTTT.